The 7 T cell receptor beta chains below come from one sample, sequenced in a study of blood T cell repertoires in COVID-19. Profiling relied on immunoSEQ multiplex PCR, and the TCRdb table lists in-frame clones only, not all of them. The table shows around 95,000 clones, with 70% to 80% occurring only once. The sequenced material came from peripheral blood. These TCRs come from a man aged 70-80 years with active or convalescent COVID-19.

The chain has TRBV3-1 (or the pseudogene TRBV3-2) and TRBJ1-2; 8 positions agree with TRBD1. In germline, CDR1 is LGHDT, CDR2 YNNKEL (reference sequence). The CDR3 has 14 amino acids. Losses at the gene ends were 3 bases for V and 2 bases for J; bases not matched to a gene: 2. In nucleotides, the CDR3 is TGTGCCAGCAGCCATCGGACAGGGAACTATGGCTACACCTTC. It codes for CASSHRTGNYGYTF.

This clone was detected a few times. The chain recombines TRBV2 with TRBJ1-2; possible D gene TRBD1, 6 bases. The length of the CDR3 is 14 residues. Trimming shortened V by 1 base and J by 7 bases, and 13 bases separated the two germline ends. From germline, CDR1 is SNHLY and CDR2 FYNNEI. In DNA, the CDR3 is TGTGCCAGCAGTGAAGGGGGACAAGTGACTGGCTACACCTTC. Translating gives CASSEGGQVTGYTF.

J is TRBJ2-1 and V is TRBV7-3, with D tentatively TRBD2 (6 bases). Germline V gene sequence: CDR1 SGHTA, CDR2 FQGTGA. This CDR3 spans 16 amino acids. The V and J ends lost 1 base and 4 bases respectively, with 14 bases between them. This CDR3 reads CASSLNPLAAYNEQFF. For the CDR3, the DNA is TGTGCCAGCAGCTTAAACCCACTAGCAGCATACAATGAGCAGTTCTTC.

This clone was counted between two and nine times. CDR3 residues: CASSSYRGRGTGELFF. The CDR3 nucleotides read TGTGCCAGCAGCTCCTACAGGGGGCGGGGCACCGGGGAGCTGTTTTTT. The V call is TRBV5-4, the J call TRBJ2-2, with TRBD1 matching 9 bases. Per germline, CDR1 SGHNT and CDR2 YYREEE (reference sequence). The CDR3 sequence is 16 residues long. Germline trimming cut 3 bases from V and 4 bases from J; bases unmatched to any gene: 7.

This clone was detected only a few times. CDR3 in amino acids: CASSIDQGGGDTQYF. The CDR3, as DNA: TGTGCCAGTAGTATAGATCAAGGGGGTGGAGATACGCAGTATTTT. The V and J genes are TRBV19 and TRBJ2-3; D perhaps matches TRBD1 (6 bases). Germline lookup yields CDR1 LNHDA and CDR2 SQIVND (reference sequence). The CDR3 spans 15 residues. Between the trimmed V and J ends, which lost 0 bases and 5 bases, there was a span of 12 bases.

The V call is TRBV7-8, the J call TRBJ1-6; tentative D call: TRBD1 (6 bases). This CDR3 contains 16 residues. V lost 5 bases and J lost 6, with 17 bases in between. Germline V gene data show CDR1 as SGHVS and CDR2 as FQNEAQ. CDR3 loop: CASSKAGGGGNSPLHF. CDR3 coding DNA: TGTGCCAGCAGCAAAGCGGGGGGCGGGGGTAATTCACCCCTCCACTTT.

The chain links TRBV6-1 to TRBJ2-1, with TRBD1 matching 9 bases. The CDR3 spans 17 residues. The J segment lost 8 bases and the V segment lost 2 bases, leaving 13 bases of the junction unmatched. The germline V gene encodes CDR1 MNHNS and CDR2 SASEGT. CDR3 nucleotide sequence: TGTGCCAGCAGTGAAACAGTAGGGGACAGGGAAAGCGATGAGCAGTTCTTC. Amino acids: CASSETVGDRESDEQFF.